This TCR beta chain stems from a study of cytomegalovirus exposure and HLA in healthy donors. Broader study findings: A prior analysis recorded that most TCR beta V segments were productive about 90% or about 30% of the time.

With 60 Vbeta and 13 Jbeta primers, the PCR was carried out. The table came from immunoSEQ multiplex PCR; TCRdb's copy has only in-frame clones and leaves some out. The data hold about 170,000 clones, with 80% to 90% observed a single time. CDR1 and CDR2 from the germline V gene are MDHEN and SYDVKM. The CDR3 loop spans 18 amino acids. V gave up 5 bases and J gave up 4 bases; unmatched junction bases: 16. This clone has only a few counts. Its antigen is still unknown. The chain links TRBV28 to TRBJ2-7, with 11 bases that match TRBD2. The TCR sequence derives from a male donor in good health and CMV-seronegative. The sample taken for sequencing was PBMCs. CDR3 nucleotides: TGTGCCAGCAGTCCGGGACTAGCGGCCAAACCAAGGTCGTACGAGCAGTACTTC. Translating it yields CASSPGLAAKPRSYEQYF.